The sequence of this TCR beta chain was determined in a study of human T cells and chemical hapten exposure. Unfractionated whole blood was the source from which total RNA was extracted. The J segment lost 4 bases and the V segment lost 7 bases, leaving 9 bases of the junction unmatched. Per the germline V gene, CDR1 is SQVTM and CDR2 is ANQGSEA. CDR3 length equals 13 residues. Single cDNA molecules in the library carried unique molecular identifiers attached during preparation. Study processing details: Per sample, the median was approximately 100,000 TCRs, with values from roughly 23,000 to 640,000. TCRdb called the reads again in MiXCR, with one record for every CDR3 protein. For this entry, the V and J calls and clone size follow TCRdb and not the study's own pipeline. The sample shows 1,000 or so distinct CDR3 sequences, around 83% of them seen only once.

The V and J genes are TRBV29-1 and TRBJ1-2; 7 bases fit TRBD1. Sequencing was carried out using whole blood. The sequence came from a human donor with alopecia, or a healthy volunteer (not recorded which). Some clones in this sample may be carry-over from other donors' samples. This table probably holds off-target reads from a library built for another chain. CDR3 region: CSAMNRGGYGYTF. The DNA for the CDR3 is TGCAGCGCGATGAACAGGGGTGGCTATGGCTACACCTTC.